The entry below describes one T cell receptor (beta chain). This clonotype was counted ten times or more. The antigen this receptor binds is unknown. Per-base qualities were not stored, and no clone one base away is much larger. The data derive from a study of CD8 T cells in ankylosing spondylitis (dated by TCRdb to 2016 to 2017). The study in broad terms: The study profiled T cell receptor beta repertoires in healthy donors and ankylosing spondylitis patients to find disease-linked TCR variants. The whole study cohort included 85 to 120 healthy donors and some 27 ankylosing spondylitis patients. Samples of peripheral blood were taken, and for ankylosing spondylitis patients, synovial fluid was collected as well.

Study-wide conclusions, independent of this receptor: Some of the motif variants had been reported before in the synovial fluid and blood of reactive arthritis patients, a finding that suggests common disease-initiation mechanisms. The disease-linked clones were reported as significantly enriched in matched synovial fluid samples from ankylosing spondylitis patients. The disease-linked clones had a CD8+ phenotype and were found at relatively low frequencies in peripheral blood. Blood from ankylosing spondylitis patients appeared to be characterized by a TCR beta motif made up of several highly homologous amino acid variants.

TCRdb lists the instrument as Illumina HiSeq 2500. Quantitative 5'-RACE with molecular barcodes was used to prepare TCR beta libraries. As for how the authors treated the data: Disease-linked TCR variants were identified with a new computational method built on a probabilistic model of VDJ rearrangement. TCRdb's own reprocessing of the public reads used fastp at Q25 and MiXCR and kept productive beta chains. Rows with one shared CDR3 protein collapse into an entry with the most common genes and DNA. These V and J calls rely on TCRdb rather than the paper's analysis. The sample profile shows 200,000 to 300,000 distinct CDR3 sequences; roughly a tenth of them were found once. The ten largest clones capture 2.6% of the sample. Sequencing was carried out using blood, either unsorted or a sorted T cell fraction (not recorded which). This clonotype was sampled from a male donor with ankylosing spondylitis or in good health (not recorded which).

For the CDR3, the sequence is CSASRGTSGRQETQYF. The sequenced DNA is TGCAGTGCTAGTAGGGGAACTAGCGGGAGACAAGAGACCCAGTACTTC. The V and J segments used are TRBV20-1 and TRBJ2-5; the junction holds 11 bases that match TRBD2. From cysteine to phenylalanine, the CDR3 is 16 amino acids long. The sequence is cut down to CDR3 DNA, 48 bases in frame from base 1. Via the germline V gene (reference sequence), CDR1 is DFQATT and CDR2 SNEGSKA. The germline V and J ends show losses of 3 bases and 2 bases respectively, and no gene match explains 8 bases of the junction.